A single sample is the source of the 31 T cell receptor beta chains below, sequenced in a study of OX40 agonist ivuxolimab in advanced cancers. Some clones are missing from TCRdb's copy, which holds only in-frame ones; the method was immunoSEQ multiplex PCR. The table lists around 80,000 clones, about nine tenths of them singletons. Sequences were derived from CD4+ or CD8+ T cells sorted from blood, sampled in a trial of the OX40 agonist ivuxolimab. The source of these receptors is an adult with an advanced solid tumor such as melanoma, head and neck, liver or kidney cancer.

This chain uses TRBV19 with TRBJ2-7, with 9 nucleotides matching TRBD2. The CDR3 loop spans 16 amino acids. CDR1 and CDR2 (germline): LNHDA, SQIVND (reference sequence). J lost 3 bases, V lost 5 bases, and 11 bases had no gene match. CDR3 nucleotide sequence: TGTGCCAGTAGTGCTAGCGGGGCCCGATCGATCTACGAGCAGTACTTC. Translation: CASSASGARSIYEQYF.

The J gene is TRBJ2-6, the V gene TRBV5-1; perhaps D is TRBD1 or TRBD2 (6 bases each). The CDR3 is made up of 16 amino acids. Germline lookup yields CDR1 SGHRS and CDR2 YFSETQ. Trimming removed 0 bases from V and 2 bases from J, with 9 bases in between. The DNA for the CDR3 is TGCGCCAGCAGCTTGGTCGGGGGCGCTGGGGCCAACGTCCTGACTTTC. Amino acids: CASSLVGGAGANVLTF. Variable domain in full (rest from reference TRBV5-1 and TRBJ2-6): KAGVTQTPRYLIKTRGQQVTLSCSPISGHRSVSWYQQTPGQGLQFLFEYFSETQRNKGNFPGRFSGRQFSNSRSEMNVSTLELGDSALYLCASSLVGGAGANVLTFGAGSRLTVL.

This chain joins TRBV2 and TRBJ2-2; D tentatively fits TRBD1 or TRBD2 (9 bases each). V lost 5 bases and J 4 bases, leaving 23 bases between the germline ends. The CDR3 consists of 18 residues. Germline CDR1 is SNHLY and CDR2 is FYNNEI. CDR3 coding DNA: TGTGCCAGCAGTCGCGGGGGGGTCGGGACAGGGTTCACCGGGGAGCTGTTTTTT. This codes for CASSRGGVGTGFTGELFF.

This sequence joins TRBV29-1 and TRBJ2-1; 13 bases agree with TRBD2. V lost 6 bases to trimming and J lost 6 bases; unmatched junction nucleotides: 23. Germline loops: CDR1 SQVTM, CDR2 ANQGSEA. This CDR3 is built from 20 residues. CDR3 region: CSVVPSLTSGRPPTPNEQFF. CDR3 coding DNA: TGCAGCGTCGTTCCATCGCTGACTAGCGGGAGGCCCCCTACTCCCAATGAGCAGTTCTTC.

The rearrangement uses TRBV4-2 and TRBJ2-1; 9 nucleotides line up with TRBD1. The CDR3 totals 15 residues. Germline loops: CDR1 LGHNA, CDR2 YNFKEQ. J was trimmed by 10 bases and V by 0 bases; bases with no gene match: 7. The CDR3 region is CASSQEAGQGREQFF. CDR3 nucleotide sequence: TGTGCCAGCAGCCAAGAGGCGGGACAGGGTAGGGAGCAGTTCTTC.

This sequence joins TRBV6-1 and TRBJ1-1; tentative D call: TRBD1 (5 bases). CDR3 length equals 15 residues. Per germline, CDR1 MNHNS and CDR2 SASEGT. Trimming stripped 6 bases from V and 0 bases from J, with 14 bases between. The CDR3 loop is CASRGDGFMNTEAFF. The CDR3 coding sequence is TGTGCCAGCAGAGGGGACGGATTTATGAACACTGAAGCTTTCTTT.

J is TRBJ2-3 and V is TRBV11-2, with TRBD1 as a possible D gene (6 bases). V was trimmed by 0 bases and J by 3 bases, leaving 16 bases between them. The germline V gene has CDR1 SGHAT and CDR2 FQNNGV. The CDR3 contains 17 residues. The CDR3 sequence: CASSLDAGPGVTDTQYF. CDR3 DNA: TGTGCCAGCAGCTTAGACGCAGGGCCAGGGGTAACAGATACGCAGTATTTT.

The chain uses TRBV18 and TRBJ1-3; D is unresolved. Germline CDR1 and CDR2: KGHSH and LQKENI. This CDR3 is 15 amino acids long. With 6 bases removed from V and 2 bases from J, the gap between germline ends came to 14 bases. CDR3 protein: CASSYPPGAGNTIYF. The CDR3 DNA is TGTGCCAGCTCCTACCCCCCGGGAGCTGGAAACACCATATATTTT.

V gene TRBV27 combines with J gene TRBJ2-3; the D gene is possibly TRBD2 (5 bases). Germline V gene data show CDR1 as MNHEY and CDR2 as SMNVEV (reference sequence). The V and J ends lost 8 bases and 8 bases respectively, with 17 bases between them. The CDR3 has 13 residues. The CDR3 here is CASRRDPGSTQYF. The CDR3 nucleotides are TGTGCCAGCCGACGAGATCCGGGGTCTACGCAGTATTTT.

This clone came up once. The genes are TRBV4-1 and TRBJ1-4; D is unclear. V was shortened by 2 bases and J by 8 bases, with 18 bases between the two germline ends. This CDR3 region has 16 residues. Germline CDR1 is MGHRA and CDR2 is YSYEKL. DNA of the CDR3: TGCGCCAGCAGCCAACAGGTCCCCGGTCCGGAAGAAAAACTGTTTTTT. This sequence encodes CASSQQVPGPEEKLFF.

The rearrangement uses TRBV7-3 and TRBJ1-1, with D possibly matching TRBD1 (5 bases). The ends were cut back, 4 bases at V and 8 bases at J, with 14 bases in the middle. Germline values: CDR1 SGHTA, CDR2 FQGTGA. The CDR3 has 13 residues. In nucleotides, the CDR3 is TGTGCCAGCAGCTCCGGGGCCCAGGGCGAAGCTTTCTTT. Its translation: CASSSGAQGEAFF.

The V gene is TRBV7-3, the J gene TRBJ2-7; weak D call: TRBD2 (6 bases). CDR3 size: 15 residues. Trimming removed 5 bases at V and 4 bases at J, with 18 bases between. Germline assignment: CDR1 SGHTA and CDR2 FQGTGA. This CDR3 is CASSASPGLLYEQYF. The CDR3 DNA reads as TGTGCCAGCAGCGCCTCTCCGGGACTGTTGTACGAGCAGTACTTC.

The gene calls are TRBV9 and TRBJ2-6, with no clear D. V dropped 4 bases and J dropped 3 bases, with 14 bases sitting between them. The length of the CDR3 is 16 residues. The germline V gene encodes CDR1 SGDLS and CDR2 YYNGEE. The CDR3 loop reads CASSQHHRGGANVLTF. CDR3 nucleotide sequence: TGTGCCAGCAGCCAGCACCACCGTGGTGGGGCCAACGTCCTGACTTTC.

The CDR3 protein is CAWRGDYGYTF. DNA of the CDR3: TGTGCCTGGAGGGGGGACTATGGCTACACCTTC. The chain carries TRBV30 and TRBJ1-2, with a tentative D call TRBD1 (5 bases). V was clipped by 3 bases and J by 3 bases, with 5 bases between them. The CDR3 consists of 11 residues. Per germline, CDR1 GTSNPN and CDR2 SVGIG (reference sequence).

The chain carries TRBV27 and TRBJ2-7; 7 positions match TRBD1. CDR1 is MNHEY, CDR2 SMNVEV, per germline (reference sequence). The length of the CDR3 is 13 residues. V shed 6 bases and J 5 bases; nucleotides not matched to a gene: 7. In nucleotides, the CDR3 is TGTGCCAGCAGCATGACAGGGTTCAACGAGCAGTACTTC. Its protein product is CASSMTGFNEQYF.

In nucleotides, the CDR3 is TGCGCCAGCAGCCAAGAAGCAGGGAGGGCAGATACGCAGTATTTT. It is translated as CASSQEAGRADTQYF. The chain employs TRBV4-1 and TRBJ2-3; 7 nucleotides match TRBD2. V lost 0 bases to trimming and J lost 4 bases; unmatched junction nucleotides: 4. Germline V lookup: CDR1 MGHRA, CDR2 YSYEKL. This CDR3 comprises 15 residues.

This clone was counted a single time. The J gene is TRBJ1-3, the V gene TRBV27; weak D call: TRBD1 (5 bases). Per the germline V gene, CDR1 is MNHEY and CDR2 is SMNVEV (reference sequence). This CDR3 contains 16 residues. Trimming took off 5 bases at V and 0 bases at J, with 14 bases between the two ends. The CDR3 region has the DNA TGTGCCAGCAGTCCGAAGACCGGGGGCTCTGGAAACACCATATATTTT. Protein sequence: CASSPKTGGSGNTIYF.

The V and J genes are TRBV5-1 and TRBJ2-1, with TRBD2 matching 9 bases. The CDR3 has 17 residues. J gave up 7 bases and V 4 bases, and 15 bases lay outside the gene matches. The germline V gene encodes CDR1 SGHRS and CDR2 YFSETQ. In DNA form, the CDR3 reads TGCGCCAGCAGCGGGTTAGCGGGGGCCCTCGTGGAGAATGAGCAGTTCTTC. Translation gives CASSGLAGALVENEQFF.

The chain is built from TRBV19 and TRBJ2-1; 7 bases line up with TRBD2. The V segment lost 5 bases and the J segment 6 bases; nucleotides outside the gene matches: 10. The CDR3 is 15 amino acids. Germline-derived CDR1 and CDR2 are LNHDA and SQIVND (reference sequence). CDR3 nucleotides: TGTGCCAGTAGTCCCAGGAGGTCGGGGGGCAATGAGCAGTTCTTC. The encoded protein is CASSPRRSGGNEQFF. Full variable domain (remainder filled in from reference TRBV19 and TRBJ2-1): DGGITQSPKYLFRKEGQNVTLSCEQNLNHDAMYWYRQDPGQGLRLIYYSQIVNDFQKGDIAEGYSVSREKKESFPLTVTSAQKNPTAFYLCASSPRRSGGNEQFFGPGTRLTVL.

This clone was found once. This chain links TRBV29-1 with TRBJ1-2; D remains unclear. V lost 6 bases to trimming and J lost 7 bases, with 6 bases between them. The CDR3 sequence is 9 residues long. Germline V lookup: CDR1 SQVTM, CDR2 ANQGSEA. CDR3 loop: CSVVPGYTF. The CDR3 DNA is TGCAGCGTAGTTCCTGGCTACACCTTC. The complete variable domain, with remaining parts taken from reference TRBV29-1 and TRBJ1-2, reads SAVISQKPSRDICQRGTSLTIQCQVDSQVTMMFWYRQQPGQSLTLIATANQGSEATYESGFVIDKFPISRPNLTFSTLTVSNMSPEDSSIYLCSVVPGYTFGSGTRLTVV.

The V call is TRBV7-9, the J call TRBJ2-5; TRBD2 aligns across 9 bases. The CDR3 runs 17 residues. V was clipped by 5 bases and J by 6 bases; unmatched bases: 16. CDR1 and CDR2 from the germline V gene are SEHNR and FQNEAQ (reference sequence). CDR3 protein: CASSPLRLAGTRKTQYF. CDR3 DNA: TGTGCCAGCAGCCCCCTTAGGCTAGCGGGGACGAGAAAGACCCAGTACTTC.

The chain carries TRBV29-1 and TRBJ2-1; the match to TRBD2 covers 11 bases. The CDR3 has 16 residues. The germline CDR1 and CDR2 sequences are SQVTM and ANQGSEA. The junction had 6 bases not matched to a gene; V was cut back by 1 base and J by 4 bases. The DNA for the CDR3 is TGCAGCGTTGAAGCTCTGACTAGCGGGACTTACAATGAGCAGTTCTTC. Residues: CSVEALTSGTYNEQFF.

The chain has TRBV7-2 and TRBJ2-1, with 10 bases identical to TRBD2. CDR1 is SGHTA and CDR2 is FQGNSA in the germline V gene. Losses at the gene ends were 2 bases for V and 8 bases for J; bases not matched to a gene: 6. The CDR3 spans 15 residues. For the CDR3, the DNA is TGTGCCAGCAGCTTAAGTCTAGCGGGGGCGGATGAGCAGTTCTTC. Translation gives CASSLSLAGADEQFF. The full variable domain, completed using reference TRBV7-2 and TRBJ2-1, is GAGVSQSPSNKVTEKGKDVELRCDPISGHTALYWYRQSLGQGLEFLIYFQGNSAPDKSGLPSDRFSAERTGGSVSTLTIQRTQQEDSAVYLCASSLSLAGADEQFFGPGTRLTVL.

V gene TRBV4-2 combines with J gene TRBJ2-5; perhaps TRBD1 as D (6 bases). Near its end, the DNA agrees better with TRBJ2-7, so the J call may be wrong. Germline values: CDR1 LGHNA, CDR2 YNFKEQ. The CDR3 has 15 residues. The CDR3 here is CASSQAGQGTNEQYF. The CDR3 DNA reads TGTGCCAGCAGCCAAGCCGGCCAGGGGACGAACGAGCAGTACTTC.

The CDR3 DNA reads TGTGCCAGCAGTTTTCTGGGGGCTTCCTCCTATGGCTACACCTTC. It is translated as CASSFLGASSYGYTF. The rearrangement joins TRBV28 to TRBJ1-2; a possible D gene is TRBD1 (6 bases). The V gene lost 3 bases and the J gene lost 4 bases, with 15 bases spanning the gap. Germline CDR1 reads MDHEN; CDR2 reads SYDVKM. CDR3 length: 15 amino acids.

This chain uses TRBV7-2 with TRBJ2-7; 10 bases line up with TRBD1. The CDR3 runs 15 residues. Germline V gene sequence: CDR1 SGHTA, CDR2 FQGNSA. Germline trimming cut 3 bases from V and 7 bases from J; bases unmatched to any gene: 9. The CDR3 DNA is TGTGCCAGCAGCTTCCTCAGGACAGGGGGTAGAGAGCAGTACTTC. Its translation is CASSFLRTGGREQYF. Complete variable domain (other parts from reference TRBV7-2 and TRBJ2-7): GAGVSQSPSNKVTEKGKDVELRCDPISGHTALYWYRQSLGQGLEFLIYFQGNSAPDKSGLPSDRFSAERTGGSVSTLTIQRTQQEDSAVYLCASSFLRTGGREQYFGPGTRLTVT.

V gene TRBV7-3 combines with J gene TRBJ1-6; maybe TRBD1 (5 bases). Per germline, CDR1 SGHTA and CDR2 FQGTGA. The CDR3 contains 14 residues. Trimming stripped 1 base from V and 10 bases from J, with 11 bases between. The CDR3 is CASSLMGVRSPLHF. CDR3 nucleotides: TGTGCCAGCAGCTTAATGGGGGTTCGATCACCCCTCCACTTT.

CDR3 protein: CAISDLQVNTGELFF. CDR3 nucleotides: TGTGCCATCAGTGACCTCCAAGTGAACACCGGGGAGCTGTTTTTT. V and J are TRBV10-3 and TRBJ2-2, with no clear D. The germline V and J ends were trimmed by 3 bases and 1 base, with 9 bases remaining between them. The CDR3 has 15 amino acids. Germline V gene lookup returns CDR1 ENHRY and CDR2 SYGVKD.

The chain links TRBV10-3 to TRBJ2-3; 8 nucleotides line up with TRBD1. The germline CDR1 and CDR2 sequences are ENHRY and SYGVKD. V lost 10 bases, J lost 5 bases, and 8 bases stayed unmatched. The CDR3 runs 13 residues. The CDR3 loop reads CATGQGSRDTQYF. The CDR3 DNA reads TGTGCCACCGGACAGGGTTCTAGAGATACGCAGTATTTT.

The chain is built from TRBV28 and TRBJ2-3; D possibly uses TRBD1 or TRBD2 (5 bases each). Germline V lookup: CDR1 MDHEN, CDR2 SYDVKM. The CDR3 totals 14 residues. The V end was cut by 8 bases, the J end by 5 bases, with 17 bases between. The CDR3 reads CASGGGTRRDTQYF. In DNA form, the CDR3 reads TGTGCCAGCGGGGGTGGGACCCGACGAGATACGCAGTATTTT.

The chain carries TRBV5-1 and TRBJ2-5; the match to TRBD2 covers 9 bases. The trim removed 6 bases at V and 4 bases at J, leaving 16 bases unmatched. Germline CDR1 is SGHRS and CDR2 is YFSETQ. The CDR3 extends over 17 amino acids. The CDR3 protein is CASKFRASGNLGETQYF. In nucleotides, the CDR3 is TGCGCCAGCAAATTCCGGGCTAGCGGGAACCTCGGAGAGACCCAGTACTTC.